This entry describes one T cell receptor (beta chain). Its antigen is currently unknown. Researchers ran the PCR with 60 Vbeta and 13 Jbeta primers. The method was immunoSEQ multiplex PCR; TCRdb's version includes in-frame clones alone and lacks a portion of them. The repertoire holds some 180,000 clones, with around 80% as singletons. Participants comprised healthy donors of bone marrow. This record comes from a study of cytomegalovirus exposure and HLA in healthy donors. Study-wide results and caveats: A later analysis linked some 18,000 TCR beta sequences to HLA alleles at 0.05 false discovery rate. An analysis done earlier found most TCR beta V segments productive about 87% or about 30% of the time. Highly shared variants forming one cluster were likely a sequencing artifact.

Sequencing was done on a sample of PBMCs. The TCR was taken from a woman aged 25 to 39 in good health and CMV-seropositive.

CDR3 sequence (DNA): TGTGCCAGCAGCCCACGGGGTTATCCCAAAAACATTCAGTACTTC. Protein: CASSPRGYPKNIQYF. This chain joins TRBV6-1 and TRBJ2-4; tentative D call: TRBD2 (5 bases). There are 15 residues in the CDR3. Germline CDR1 is MNHNS and CDR2 is SASEGT. Trimming took 6 bases from V and 2 from J, leaving 14 bases between them.